A single sample is the source of the 10 T cell receptor beta chains below, sequenced in a study of blood T cells in healthy people across ages. The use of a sample-barcoded 5' primer and a J-beta primer mix characterized a second PCR of roughly 7 to 11 cycles. Via MiXCR, TCRdb re-called the 5' RACE reads, giving one row per CDR3 protein. The table has around 1.7 million distinct CDR3 sequences, about 28% seen once. Sequenced: blood. Receptor source: a woman in her twenties or thirties in good health.

This clonotype was counted a few times. The V and J genes are TRBV7-6 and TRBJ1-2, with D unclear. The V end was cut by 1 base, the J end by 8 bases, with 11 bases between. CDR1 and CDR2 (germline): SGHVS, FNYEAQ. The CDR3 consists of 13 residues. CDR3 protein: CASSLDPAGGYTF. CDR3 DNA: TGTGCCAGCAGCTTAGACCCGGCGGGAGGCTACACCTTC.

The CDR3 spells CSARDSLNYEQYF. CDR3 coding DNA: TGCAGCGCCAGGGACAGTCTAAACTACGAGCAGTACTTC. This chain uses TRBV29-1 with TRBJ2-7; TRBD1 agrees at 7 bases. CDR3 length equals 13 residues. Trimming removed 7 bases from V and 3 bases from J; junction bases left unmatched: 9. CDR1 and CDR2 from the germline V gene are SQVTM and ANQGSEA.

This clonotype has a single count. This chain joins TRBV5-1 and TRBJ1-1; 9 bases match TRBD1. The CDR3 loop spans 15 amino acids. The V gene's germline CDR1 is SGHRS and CDR2 YFSETQ. V was pared by 9 bases and J by 1 base, with 10 bases of the junction left unmatched. For the CDR3, the DNA is TGCGCCACTAACCCGGGACAGGGAAAGAACACTGAAGCTTTCTTT. It specifies CATNPGQGKNTEAFF.

The chain links TRBV7-9 to TRBJ2-3; 12 bases agree with TRBD2. The CDR3 loop spans 14 amino acids. Germline-derived CDR1 and CDR2 are SEHNR and FQNEAQ (reference sequence). CDR3 bases: TGTGCAACTAGCGGGAGGTCAAACACAGATACGCAGTATTTT. Translation: CATSGRSNTDTQYF.

J is TRBJ1-4 and V is TRBV7-7, with no clear D. The CDR3 runs 16 residues. The V end was cut by 5 bases, the J end by 5 bases, with 18 bases between. CDR1 SSHAT and CDR2 FNYEAQ come from the germline V gene (reference sequence). The CDR3 DNA follows: TGTGCCAGCAGCCTATCCGCTGACACCGGGAATGAAAAACTGTTTTTT. The encoded protein is CASSLSADTGNEKLFF.

The chain employs TRBV29-1 and TRBJ1-2; D ambiguous. Germline CDR1 is SQVTM and CDR2 is ANQGSEA. V was trimmed by 5 bases and J by 1 base, leaving 8 bases between them. This CDR3 comprises 12 residues. This chain's CDR3 is CSVPYGNYGYTF. The CDR3 coding sequence is TGCAGCGTTCCCTATGGTAACTATGGCTACACCTTC.

This clonotype showed up just once. The chain uses TRBV4-3 and TRBJ1-2; the match to TRBD1 covers 7 bases. V trimming: 1 base; J trimming: 7 bases; junction bases outside the gene matches: 6. CDR1 LGHNA and CDR2 YSLEER come from the germline V gene. The CDR3 has 14 amino acids. The CDR3 here is CASSQAPGGSGYTF. The CDR3 DNA sequence: TGCGCCAGCAGCCAAGCTCCAGGGGGTAGTGGCTACACCTTC.

Comments on this clonotype: Just one base apart from a much larger clone, this may be a read error. The chain couples TRBV7-2 to TRBJ2-1; weak D call: TRBD2 (6 bases). Trimming shortened V by 4 bases and J by 7 bases, and 17 bases separated the two germline ends. The CDR3 covers 15 residues. Germline V lookup: CDR1 SGHTA, CDR2 FQGNSA. CDR3 nucleotide sequence: TGTGCCAGCAGCTACGGGAGTCAGGTTAGGAATGAGCAGTTCTTC. Translation gives CASSYGSQVRNEQFF. Variable domain in full (rest from reference TRBV7-2 and TRBJ2-1): GAGVSQSPSNKVTEKGKDVELRCDPISGHTALYWYRQSLGQGLEFLIYFQGNSAPDKSGLPSDRFSAERTGGSVSTLTIQRTQQEDSAVYLCASSYGSQVRNEQFFGPGTRLTVL.

This clonotype has a handful of counts. V and J are TRBV7-2 and TRBJ1-5, with a weak D call TRBD1 (5 bases). This CDR3 is built from 15 residues. The germline V gene has CDR1 SGHTA and CDR2 FQGNSA. Trimming removed 1 base at V and 9 bases at J, with 16 bases between. CDR3: CASSLEGFGGGPQHF. The CDR3 DNA reads as TGTGCCAGCAGCTTAGAGGGATTTGGCGGGGGGCCCCAGCATTTT.

Regarding this clonotype: A clone one base away is much larger, so this may be a read error. V and J are TRBV20-1 and TRBJ2-5; maybe TRBD2 (5 bases). CDR1 and CDR2 (germline): DFQATT, SNEGSKA (reference sequence). Trimming stripped 0 bases from V and 5 bases from J, with 16 bases between. The CDR3 spans 15 residues. CDR3 in amino acids: CSARDSAVWEETQYF. Written as DNA, the CDR3 is TGCAGTGCTAGAGATTCGGCAGTATGGGAGGAGACCCAGTACTTC.